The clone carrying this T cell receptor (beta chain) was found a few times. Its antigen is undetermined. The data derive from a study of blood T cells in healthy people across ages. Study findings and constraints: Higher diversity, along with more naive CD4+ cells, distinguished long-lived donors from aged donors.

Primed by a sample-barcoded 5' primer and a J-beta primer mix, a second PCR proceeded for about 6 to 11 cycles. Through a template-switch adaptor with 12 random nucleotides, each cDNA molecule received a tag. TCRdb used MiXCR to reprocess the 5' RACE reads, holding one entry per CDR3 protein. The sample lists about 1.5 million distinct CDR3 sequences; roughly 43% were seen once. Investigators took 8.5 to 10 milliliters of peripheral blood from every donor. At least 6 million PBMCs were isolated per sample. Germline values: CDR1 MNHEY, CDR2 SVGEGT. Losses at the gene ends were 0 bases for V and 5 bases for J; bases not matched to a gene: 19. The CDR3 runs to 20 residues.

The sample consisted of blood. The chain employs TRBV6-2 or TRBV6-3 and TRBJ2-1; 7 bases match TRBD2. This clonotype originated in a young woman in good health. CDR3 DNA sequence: TGTGCCAGCAGTTACTCCTTGCGGGAGAGCCCTCGTTGGCCTCACAATGAGCAGTTCTTC. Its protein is CASSYSLRESPRWPHNEQFF.